This T cell receptor (beta chain) derives from a study of shared clonotypes between healthy human individuals (dated by TCRdb to 2020 to 2021). Concerning the study at large: A couple of women and three men aged 18 to 49 years were included in the cohort. Different laboratories and diverse techniques were used to prepare libraries and sequence TCR repertoires, to increase sequencing depth and limit assay-specific biases. Between about 0.9 and 9 billion PBMCs per donor were obtained by leukapheresis. To estimate repertoire size and how much clonotype sharing occurs between individuals, the study deeply sequenced the blood TCR repertoires of roughly 5 healthy adults. For each donor, three plates each were used for CD4 naive and CD4 memory, two plates were used for CD8 naive, and one plate was used for CD8 memory.

Here V drops 2 bases and J drops 7 bases, and the junction holds 11 bases not matched to any gene. The CDR3 goes from the cysteine to the phenylalanine over 16 residues. Only CDR3 DNA remains: 48 bases, in frame from the first base. According to the germline V gene, CDR1 reads MNHNS and CDR2 reads SASEGT. Comments on this clone: Its specific antigen is unknown. Base-call qualities are not available, and no considerably larger clone is one nucleotide away.

The paper's findings and limits, for the study overall: About 5% of naive CD4, more than 3% of naive CD8, about 2.1% of memory CD4, and about 0.4% of memory CD8 clonotypes were shared across four donors. Incomplete sequencing was indicated by rarefaction of sorted-subset datasets, despite the large sequencing depth. Clonotypes shared by all four sorted-subset donors showed higher generation probabilities than non-shared clonotypes. Larger estimated clonotype richness was generally found for naive subsets than for memory subsets. Sampling was restricted to blood, and TCR repertoires in tissues likely differ from the TCR repertoires found in blood. Pairwise subsampling indicated that sequencing depth was expected to affect the degree of clonotype sharing among donors. The genetic and exposure-history diversity represented was limited by the small number of donors.

Using the deep immunoSEQ assay, multiplex PCR amplified TCR CDR3 regions from genomic DNA. Genomic DNA extracted from each cell subset was distributed evenly over all wells of several immunoSEQ 96-well plates, and each plate served as one replicate. For sorted subsets, roughly 190 ng of genomic DNA, equivalent to tens of thousands of T cell genomes, went into each replicate PCR. Purified libraries were measured with a Qubit 3.0 fluorometer, size-checked on a Bioanalyzer 2100, and measured again with the KAPA Library Quantification kit. Every immunoSEQ 96-well plate was sequenced on a separate single-read 150-cycle Illumina NextSeq 550 flow cell. For the original study's pipeline: Because the immunoSEQ output held only junctional sequences and lacked quality scores, the filtering could not match the filtering applied to full-length reads. To assign V/J genes and CDR3, sequences were annotated against IMGT germline references using PyIR, a Python wrapper for IgBLAST v1.9. Reads were filtered out if the reads had weak V/J assignments (E-value above 1e-6), no CDR3, stop codons, out-of-frame junctions, or ambiguous translated residues. V3J clonotypes were defined as sequences sharing the same inferred V gene, J gene, and CDR3 amino acid sequence. To compute the percentage overlap between repertoires, the number of shared unique clonotypes was divided by the size of the smaller repertoire. Richness of each repertoire was evaluated using RTK rarefaction, the Chao1 estimator, and Recon v2.1 estimates of unobserved clonotypes. For all TCRbeta clonotypes obtained by the gDNA method from a few donors, generation probabilities were computed with OLGA. TCRdb obtained this table from immuneACCESS and retained in-frame rearrangements with V and J assigned. These tables miss some clones; where compared with another copy, unresolved V genes account for less than half of the shortfall, and the remainder is unexplained. V and J calls plus clone size are reproduced from that table; the DNA served to infer D and trimming. Recorded for this sample are some 380,000 clones; about 97% of them occurred a single time. The ten largest clones capture more than 0.3% of the sample.

Healthy HIV-negative adults with no recently reported acute infections or vaccinations were included as donors. All donors were Caucasian adults living in Nashville, Tennessee, USA. The CD8 memory samples were a combination of magnetically selected CD45RO+ cells and CCR7-negative CD45RA+ effector memory (TemRA) cells. Blood was obtained by leukapheresis, after which PBMCs were separated by Ficoll-Histopaque density gradient centrifugation and cryopreserved in liquid nitrogen vapor phase. Analytical flow cytometry was used to check the purity and quantity of every magnetically sorted T cell population. Each sorted fraction had its genomic DNA isolated and then quantified by UV absorbance on a Nanodrop 2000c.

The specimen was memory CD8+ T cells sorted from blood. The cell subset or site label of this sample denotes: CD45RO+ cells pooled with CCR7-negative TemRA cells. The sequence came from a man younger than 45 in good health. This receptor chain uses TRBV6-1 and TRBJ2-1; 7 of the junction bases match TRBD2. The CDR3: CASSELFGGRANEQFF. The base sequence is TGTGCCAGCAGTGAATTGTTTGGGGGGAGGGCAAATGAGCAGTTCTTC.